One sample yielded the 25 T cell receptor beta chains listed below, sequenced in a study of blood T cell repertoires in COVID-19. Data came from immunoSEQ multiplex PCR; TCRdb stores just in-frame clones and leaves some out. The table includes a few hundred thousand clones, around 87% detected once. Specimen: PBMCs or T cells enriched from blood (not recorded which). The receptors shown here come from a man aged 25 to 40 who had recovered from COVID-19.

V usage is TRBV5-4 and J usage is TRBJ2-7; 9 nucleotides align to TRBD1. This CDR3 has 14 amino acids. CDR1 is SGHNT, CDR2 YYREEE, per germline (reference sequence). Trimming at V came to 3 bases and at J to 3 bases, leaving 4 bases not matched to a gene. The CDR3 region is CASSSGTGFYEQYF. CDR3 nucleotide sequence: TGTGCCAGCAGCTCCGGGACAGGGTTCTACGAGCAGTACTTC.

The chain recombines TRBV2 with TRBJ2-7; 11 bases match TRBD2. The CDR3 runs to 15 residues. The V and J ends lost 7 bases and 0 bases, in that order; junction bases with no gene match: 5. Germline CDR1 and CDR2: SNHLY and FYNNEI. The CDR3 protein is CASTQLAGGSYEQYF. The CDR3 nucleotides read TGTGCCAGCACGCAGCTAGCGGGGGGCTCCTACGAGCAGTACTTC.

The chain has TRBV3-1 (or the pseudogene TRBV3-2) and TRBJ1-1; 8 bases line up with TRBD1. V lost 6 bases to trimming and J lost 1 base; unmatched junction nucleotides: 10. The CDR3 is 16 residues long. Germline V CDR1 and CDR2: LGHDT, YNNKEL (reference sequence). Here the CDR3 DNA reads TGTGCCAGCAGACATATCAGGGGGCGGTGGAACACTGAAGCTTTCTTT. The encoded protein is CASRHIRGRWNTEAFF.

The chain carries TRBV6-4 and TRBJ1-5, with D maybe TRBD1 (5 bases). CDR1 MRHNA and CDR2 SNTAGT come from the germline V gene. This CDR3 is built from 12 residues. The ends were cut back, 2 bases at V and 11 bases at J, with 10 bases in the middle. The CDR3 DNA follows: TGTGCCAGCAGTGACGGGGGAGGAACCCAGCATTTT. Residues: CASSDGGGTQHF.

The rearrangement joins TRBV3-1 (or the pseudogene TRBV3-2) to TRBJ1-6, with no clear D. V dropped 2 bases and J dropped 10 bases, with 12 bases sitting between them. Looked up from germline, CDR1 is LGHDT and CDR2 is YNNKEL (reference sequence). This CDR3 comprises 14 residues. The CDR3 nucleotides are TGTGCCAGCAGCCAAAATCAGATGGGCTCACCCCTCCACTTT. Translated: CASSQNQMGSPLHF.

The CDR3 DNA is TGTGCCAGCAGCTTATCCCCGGGACAGGGAGCCATAGACACTGAAGCTTTCTTT. As protein: CASSLSPGQGAIDTEAFF. The genes are TRBV7-9 and TRBJ1-1; 9 bases align to TRBD1. With V trimmed by 2 bases and J by 3 bases, 13 bases remained unmatched. The CDR3 is 18 amino acids. Germline V gives CDR1 SEHNR, CDR2 FQNEAQ (reference sequence).

The chain uses TRBV5-6 and TRBJ1-1; TRBD1 matches 7 bases. CDR1 and CDR2 (germline): SGHDT, YYEEEE. After removal of 3 bases from V and 10 bases from J, the junction contained 3 bases not matched to a gene. CDR3 length: 11 residues. The CDR3: CASSYDRVAFF. CDR3 in DNA: TGTGCCAGCAGCTACGACAGGGTAGCTTTCTTT.

The V call is TRBV19, the J call TRBJ1-6; D is possibly TRBD1 (6 bases). Germline V CDR1 and CDR2: LNHDA, SQIVND (reference sequence). The ends were cut back, 6 bases at V and 8 bases at J, with 17 bases in the middle. The CDR3 has 15 amino acids. This CDR3 reads CASSGRDTPYSPLHF. CDR3 nucleotides: TGTGCCAGTAGCGGCCGGGACACGCCATATTCACCCCTCCACTTT.

The chain carries TRBV6-6 and TRBJ2-7; D remains unclear. Germline CDR1 MNHNY, CDR2 SVGAGI (reference sequence). The length of the CDR3 is 14 residues. V dropped 6 bases and J dropped 6 bases, with 18 bases sitting between them. The CDR3 is CASSLQLGLREQYF. The CDR3 bases are TGTGCCAGCAGCTTACAGTTGGGCCTTCGCGAGCAGTACTTC.

The sample holds a few counts of this clone. One end of the junction fails to match germline, which may point to a read error. V gene TRBV6-1 combines with J gene TRBJ1-2, with D uncertain. CDR1 is MNHNS and CDR2 is SASEGT in the germline V gene. There are 15 residues in the CDR3. CDR3 residues: CASTELRSLSYGYTF. CDR3 nucleotide sequence: TGTGCCAGCACTGAACTGAGGTCCCTTTCTTATGGCTACACCTTC.

The gene calls are TRBV6-6 and TRBJ2-2; D is unresolved. Germline V lookup: CDR1 MNHNY, CDR2 SVGAGI (reference sequence). This CDR3 is built from 15 residues. Trimming left V 7 bases short and J 8 bases short, with 20 bases between. CDR3 sequence: CASTPPTARGGELFF. For the CDR3, the DNA is TGTGCCAGCACCCCCCCAACAGCACGTGGGGGGGAGCTGTTTTTT.

This sequence joins TRBV2 and TRBJ2-2; TRBD1 aligns across 7 bases. The CDR3 contains 15 residues. Looked up from germline, CDR1 is SNHLY and CDR2 is FYNNEI. J gave up 4 bases and V 7 bases, and 9 bases lay outside the gene matches. Written as DNA, the CDR3 is TGTGCCAGCAAAACCGACAGGGCGGGCACCGGGGAGCTGTTTTTT. Residues: CASKTDRAGTGELFF.

This chain joins TRBV6-1 and TRBJ2-7; D gene uncertain. The CDR3 is made up of 14 amino acids. The germline CDR1 and CDR2 sequences are MNHNS and SASEGT. The germline V and J ends were trimmed by 1 base and 0 bases, with 7 bases remaining between them. CDR3 loop: CASSEDGNSYEQYF. The CDR3 DNA reads as TGTGCCAGCAGTGAAGATGGCAACTCCTACGAGCAGTACTTC.

The J gene is TRBJ2-7, the V gene TRBV12-3 or TRBV12-4; TRBD1 matches at 10 bases. V was clipped by 6 bases and J by 6 bases; unmatched bases: 5. The CDR3 covers 13 residues. CDR3 coding DNA: TGTGCCAGCAGCCCTGACAGGGGGCTCGAGCAGTACTTC. As protein: CASSPDRGLEQYF.

In the case of this clone: This same CDR3 is encoded by further DNA sequences in the sample. The chain recombines TRBV12-3 or TRBV12-4 with TRBJ1-1, with D hard to call. The CDR3 consists of 11 residues. The V and J ends lost 3 bases and 7 bases respectively, with 6 bases between them. The CDR3 DNA reads as TGTGCCAGCAGTTTGGGAGGTGAAGCTTTCTTT. This encodes CASSLGGEAFF.

In nucleotides, the CDR3 is TGCGCCAGCAGCGAGACAGTTAACTATGGCTACACCTTC. Translation gives CASSETVNYGYTF. The chain uses TRBV5-1 and TRBJ1-2; weak D call: TRBD1 (5 bases). V lost 4 bases, J lost 1 base, and 8 bases lay in between. CDR3 length: 13 amino acids. The germline V gene has CDR1 SGHRS and CDR2 YFSETQ.

The chain combines TRBV14 with TRBJ1-3; TRBD1 aligns across 8 bases. Germline V gene lookup returns CDR1 SGHDN and CDR2 FVKESK. This CDR3 is 17 amino acids long. With V trimmed by 3 bases and J by 1 base, 8 bases remained unmatched. For the CDR3, the DNA is TGTGCCAGCAGCCACCGGACAGGGTCACTTTCTGGAAACACCATATATTTT. It is translated as CASSHRTGSLSGNTIYF.

The gene calls are TRBV21-1 and TRBJ1-2; no DNA check was done on the table's D call, TRBD1. TRBV21-1 is a pseudogene. CDR3 length: 14 residues. The CDR3 loop is CASSNETGEEGYTF. CDR3 coding DNA: TGTGCCAGCAGCAATGAGACAGGGGAGGAAGGCTACACCTTC.

The chain has TRBV29-1 and TRBJ1-2, with 7 bases that match TRBD1. Looked up from germline, CDR1 is SQVTM and CDR2 is ANQGSEA. This CDR3 has 12 residues. V was clipped by 6 bases and J by 4 bases; unmatched bases: 5. The CDR3 loop reads CSVEGQLYGYTF. CDR3 bases: TGCAGCGTCGAGGGACAGCTCTATGGCTACACCTTC.

CDR3 region: CASSLLARGPEAFF. CDR3 in DNA: TGTGCCAGCAGCTTATTGGCCAGGGGGCCTGAAGCTTTCTTT. This chain joins TRBV7-3 and TRBJ1-1; 8 positions match TRBD1. CDR3 length: 14 residues. Per germline, CDR1 SGHTA and CDR2 FQGTGA. The V segment lost 2 bases and the J segment 6 bases; nucleotides outside the gene matches: 5.

The rearrangement uses TRBV10-3 and TRBJ1-1, with D maybe TRBD1 (6 bases). This CDR3 has 14 residues. CDR1 is ENHRY, CDR2 SYGVKD, per germline. The V gene lost 10 bases and the J gene lost 3 bases, with 18 bases spanning the gap. CDR3 DNA sequence: TGTGCCACAAGACAGGCGGCAGGTTACACTGAAGCTTTCTTT. This translates into CATRQAAGYTEAFF.

This chain connects TRBV11-2 to TRBJ1-6; 8 bases are a match to TRBD1. The CDR3 has 14 residues. Germline CDR1 is SGHAT and CDR2 is FQNNGV. The V and J ends lost 5 bases and 9 bases, in that order; junction bases with no gene match: 6. In nucleotides, the CDR3 is TGTGCCAGCAGCCTAGGACAGGGATCTTCACCCCTCCACTTT. Protein sequence: CASSLGQGSSPLHF.

The rearrangement joins TRBV19 to TRBJ2-3; TRBD1 aligns across 10 bases. V shed 8 bases, J shed 3 bases, and the junction held 5 bases outside the gene matches. Germline V gives CDR1 LNHDA, CDR2 SQIVND (reference sequence). The CDR3 consists of 14 residues. In DNA form, the CDR3 reads TGTGCCAGTGGGGACAGGGGTTTGACAGATACGCAGTATTTT. Encoded protein: CASGDRGLTDTQYF.

The rearrangement links TRBV6-5 to TRBJ1-1; no firm D call. The germline V and J ends were trimmed by 6 bases and 1 base, with 9 bases remaining between them. The V gene's germline CDR1 is MNHEY and CDR2 SVGAGI. The CDR3 loop spans 13 amino acids. In nucleotides, the CDR3 is TGTGCCAGCAGCACAATTGAGAACACTGAAGCTTTCTTT. This sequence encodes CASSTIENTEAFF.

This chain connects TRBV27 to TRBJ2-7; D possibly corresponds to TRBD1 (5 bases). V lost 6 bases and J 3 bases, leaving 12 bases between the germline ends. Germline V CDR1 and CDR2: MNHEY, SMNVEV (reference sequence). The CDR3 totals 13 residues. CDR3 in DNA: TGTGCCAGCAGCCCCTCAGGGTTCTACGAGCAGTACTTC. This encodes CASSPSGFYEQYF.